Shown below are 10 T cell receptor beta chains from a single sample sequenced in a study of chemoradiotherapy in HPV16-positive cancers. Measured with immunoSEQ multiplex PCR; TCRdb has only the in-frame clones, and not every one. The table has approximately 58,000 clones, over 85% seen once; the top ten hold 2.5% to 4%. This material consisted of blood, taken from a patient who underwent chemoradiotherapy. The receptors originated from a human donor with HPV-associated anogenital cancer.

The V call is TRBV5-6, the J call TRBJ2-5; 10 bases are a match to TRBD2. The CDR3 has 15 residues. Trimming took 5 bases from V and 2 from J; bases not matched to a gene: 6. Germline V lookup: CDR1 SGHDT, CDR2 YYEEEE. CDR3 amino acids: CASRPLAGPQETQYF. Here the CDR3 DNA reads TGTGCCAGCAGACCACTAGCGGGGCCACAAGAGACCCAGTACTTC.

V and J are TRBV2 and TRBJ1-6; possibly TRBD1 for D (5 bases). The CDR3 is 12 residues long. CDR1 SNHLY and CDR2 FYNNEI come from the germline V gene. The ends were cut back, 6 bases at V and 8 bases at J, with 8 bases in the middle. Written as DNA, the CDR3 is TGTGCCAGCAGAGTGGGGGATTCACCCCTCCACTTT. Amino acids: CASRVGDSPLHF.

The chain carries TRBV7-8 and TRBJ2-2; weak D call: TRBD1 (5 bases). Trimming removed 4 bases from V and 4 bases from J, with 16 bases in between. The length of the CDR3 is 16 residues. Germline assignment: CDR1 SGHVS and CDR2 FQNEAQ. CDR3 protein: CASSSFEAGLTGELFF. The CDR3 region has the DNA TGTGCCAGCAGCTCTTTCGAGGCAGGGCTCACCGGGGAGCTGTTTTTT.

CDR3 amino acids: CASSEGGRDGTDTQYF. The CDR3 nucleotides read TGTGCCAGCAGTGAAGGGGGCAGGGATGGCACAGATACGCAGTATTTT. The rearrangement joins TRBV6-4 to TRBJ2-3; 7 bases fit TRBD1. With 3 bases clipped from V and 1 base from J, the junction kept 7 bases outside the gene matches. The CDR3 is 16 residues long. Germline-derived CDR1 and CDR2 are MRHNA and SNTAGT.

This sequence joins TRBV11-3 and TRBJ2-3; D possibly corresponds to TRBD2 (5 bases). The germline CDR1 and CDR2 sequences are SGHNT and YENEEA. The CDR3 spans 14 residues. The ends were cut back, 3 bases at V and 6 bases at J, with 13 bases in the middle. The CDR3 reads CASSFTSRPDTQYF. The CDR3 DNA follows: TGTGCCAGCAGCTTCACTAGTAGGCCCGATACGCAGTATTTT. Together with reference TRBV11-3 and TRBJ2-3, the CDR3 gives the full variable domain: EAGVVQSPRYKIIEKKQPVAFWCNPISGHNTLYWYLQNLGQGPELLIRYENEEAVDDSQLPKDRFSAERLKGVDSTLKIQPAELGDSAVYLCASSFTSRPDTQYFGPGTRLTVL.

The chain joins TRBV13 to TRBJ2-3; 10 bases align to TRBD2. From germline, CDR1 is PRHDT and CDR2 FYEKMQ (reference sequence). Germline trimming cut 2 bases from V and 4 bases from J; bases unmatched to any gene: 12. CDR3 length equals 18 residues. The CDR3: CASSLMERGGRVPDTQYF. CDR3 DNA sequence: TGTGCCAGCAGCTTAATGGAGCGGGGGGGCCGGGTTCCAGATACGCAGTATTTT. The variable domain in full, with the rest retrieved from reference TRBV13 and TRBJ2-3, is AAGVIQSPRHLIKEKRETATLKCYPIPRHDTVYWYQQGPGQDPQFLISFYEKMQSDKGSIPDRFSAQQFSDYHSELNMSSLELGDSALYFCASSLMERGGRVPDTQYFGPGTRLTVL.

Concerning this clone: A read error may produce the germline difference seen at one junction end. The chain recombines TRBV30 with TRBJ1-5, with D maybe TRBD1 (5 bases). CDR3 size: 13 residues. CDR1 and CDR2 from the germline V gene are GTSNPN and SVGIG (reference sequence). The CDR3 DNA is TGTGCTTGGACGGGACGCATGAATCAGCCCCAGCATTTT. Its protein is CAWTGRMNQPQHF.

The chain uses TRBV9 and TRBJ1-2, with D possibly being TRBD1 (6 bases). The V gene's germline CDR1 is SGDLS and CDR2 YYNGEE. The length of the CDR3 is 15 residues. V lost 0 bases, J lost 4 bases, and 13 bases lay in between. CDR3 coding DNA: TGTGCCAGCAGCGTAGTTCCGGGGGCCAGCTATGGCTACACCTTC. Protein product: CASSVVPGASYGYTF.

In nucleotides, the CDR3 is TGTGCCAGCGGTCAGGGTAGGGCCTATGGCTACACCTTC. Translated, it gives CASGQGRAYGYTF. The rearrangement links TRBV5-6 to TRBJ1-2; D perhaps matches TRBD1 (5 bases). Germline CDR1 reads SGHDT; CDR2 reads YYEEEE. Deletions cut 7 bases from V and 4 bases from J, with 14 bases between. The CDR3 is 13 amino acids.

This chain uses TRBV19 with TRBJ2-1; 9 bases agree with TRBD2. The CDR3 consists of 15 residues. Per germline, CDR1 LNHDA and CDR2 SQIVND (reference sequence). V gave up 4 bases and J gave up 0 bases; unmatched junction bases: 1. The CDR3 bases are TGTGCCAGTAGTAATAGCGGGGGCTCCTACAATGAGCAGTTCTTC. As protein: CASSNSGGSYNEQFF.